The TCR beta chain described here comes from a study of T-cell memory formation after mild COVID-19. Study findings and constraints: From day 15 to 85, contracting clones were balanced between CD4 and CD8, whereas later expanders leaned toward CD4+.

5'RACE primed from the constant segment yielded TCR alpha and TCR beta cDNA libraries bearing sample barcodes and UMIs. From the 5' RACE reads, TCRdb called clonotypes with MiXCR, one entry per CDR3 protein. The data show about 500,000 distinct CDR3 sequences, roughly 20% seen once. Concerning this clonotype: Its antigen is currently unknown.

Looked up from germline, CDR1 is SGHRS and CDR2 is YFSETQ. V gave up 1 base and J gave up 0 bases, with 10 bases separating them. The CDR3 has 15 amino acids. V usage is TRBV5-1 and J usage is TRBJ1-1; tentatively, D is TRBD1 (5 bases). Sequencing used PBMCs or a T cell subset sorted from them (not recorded which). The origin of this receptor is an adult woman who had mild COVID-19 (a few samples of this study predate the infection). Cell type and time point are not known. The CDR3 loop is CASSLSTALNTEAFF. The CDR3 nucleotides are TGCGCCAGCAGCTTGTCGACAGCTTTGAACACTGAAGCTTTCTTT.